The clone carrying this T cell receptor beta chain was observed a few times. Its matching antigen is unknown. PCR was performed a second time for 7 to 11 cycles using a sample-barcoded 5' primer and a J-beta primer mix. Using its own MiXCR run on the 5' RACE reads, TCRdb lists one record per CDR3 protein. This sample has more than 1.4 million distinct CDR3 sequences; 42% occur once, and the top ten carry 7.9%. This sample is part of a study of blood T cells in healthy people across ages. The study's findings and limits: Using unsorted PBMCs precluded a conclusive naive versus antigen-experienced comparison. In long-lived donors, naive CD4+ cell counts and diversity exceeded those of aged donors.

The sample was blood. This TCR derives from a woman in her late teens or twenties in good health.

The DNA for the CDR3 is TGTGCCAGCAACCTCGGACAGACAGAGACCCAGTACTTC. Translating gives CASNLGQTETQYF. V is TRBV12-3 or TRBV12-4 and J is TRBJ2-5; a weak D match, TRBD1 (6 bases). The CDR3 loop spans 13 amino acids. The V end was cut by 7 bases, the J end by 4 bases, with 13 bases between.